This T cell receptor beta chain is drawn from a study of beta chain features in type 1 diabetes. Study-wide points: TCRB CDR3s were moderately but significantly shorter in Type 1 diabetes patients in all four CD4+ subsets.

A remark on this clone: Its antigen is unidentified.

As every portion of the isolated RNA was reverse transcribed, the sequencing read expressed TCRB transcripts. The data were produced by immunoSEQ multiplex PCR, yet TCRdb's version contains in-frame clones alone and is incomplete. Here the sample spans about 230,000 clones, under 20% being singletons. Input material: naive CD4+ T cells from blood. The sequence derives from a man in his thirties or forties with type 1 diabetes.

Here the CDR3 DNA reads TGTGCCTGGAGAAGATCCGGGACTAGCGGGATCGGTGAGCAGTTCTTC. It specifies CAWRRSGTSGIGEQFF. The chain uses TRBV30 and TRBJ2-1, with 13 nucleotides matching TRBD2. The CDR3 has 16 amino acids. The trim removed 3 bases at V and 9 bases at J, leaving 11 bases unmatched. Per germline, CDR1 GTSNPN and CDR2 SVGIG (reference sequence).